This T cell receptor beta chain was recovered during a study of PD-1 blockade in classical Hodgkin lymphoma. General study findings and limits: Baseline diversity in complete responders resembled that of newly diagnosed patients. Significantly greater TCR diversity emerged by C4D1 in CD4+ cells but not CD8+ cells.

Germline V gene sequence: CDR1 SGHVS, CDR2 FQNEAQ. The junction had 6 bases not matched to a gene; V was cut back by 3 bases and J by 2 bases. This CDR3 spans 16 amino acids. Here immunoSEQ multiplex PCR was the method, and the copy in TCRdb shows in-frame clones only, minus some. The sample lists about 50,000 clones; approximately 70% were seen once. About this clone: Antigen: not known.

All the patients suffered relapse after autologous stem cell transplantation, and brentuximab vedotin exposure differed. This clonotype was sampled from a human donor with classical Hodgkin lymphoma. The chain is built from TRBV7-8 and TRBJ2-7; TRBD2 matches at 11 bases. The sequencing used peripheral blood mononuclear cells (PBMCs), collected before the second cycle of nivolumab. The CDR3 sequence: CASSFPGTSGPYEQYF. The CDR3 nucleotides are TGTGCCAGCAGCTTTCCCGGGACTAGCGGTCCCTACGAGCAGTACTTC.